One and the same sample provided the 22 T cell receptor beta chains below, sequenced in a study of T cell clones after liver transplantation. Repertoires were generated with immunoSEQ multiplex PCR, while TCRdb's copy carries only in-frame clones and drops some. Of about 80,000 clones in the sample, around four fifths were seen once. The input for sequencing was CD4+ T cells from blood, taken around 42 months after liver transplant. The receptors shown here come from a human patient who received a liver transplant. A share of the T cells may be of graft donor origin.

This clone was found once. V usage is TRBV27 and J usage is TRBJ1-5; D ambiguous. V was cut by 4 bases and J by 4 bases, with 8 bases left in between. The CDR3 sequence is 13 residues long. CDR1 and CDR2 (germline): MNHEY, SMNVEV (reference sequence). The CDR3 DNA follows: TGTGCCAGCAGTTGGAAGGGAAATCAGCCCCAGCATTTT. Translation gives CASSWKGNQPQHF.

J is TRBJ1-2 and V is TRBV11-2; a weak D match, TRBD1 (6 bases). V was pared by 0 bases and J by 8 bases, with 16 bases between. CDR1 and CDR2 from the germline V gene are SGHAT and FQNNGV. The length of the CDR3 is 15 residues. The DNA for the CDR3 is TGTGCCAGCAGCTTAGATCGTAGGGGGGGCGCCGGCTACACCTTC. It codes for CASSLDRRGGAGYTF.

This chain connects TRBV27 to TRBJ2-3; 8 bases match TRBD2. Trimming removed 2 bases from V and 6 bases from J; junction bases left unmatched: 10. The CDR3 length is 16 residues. CDR1 MNHEY and CDR2 SMNVEV come from the germline V gene (reference sequence). The CDR3 coding sequence is TGTGCCAGCAGTTTAACTAGCGGTTCCCGAGGGGATACGCAGTATTTT. Protein: CASSLTSGSRGDTQYF.

The V call is TRBV4-2, the J call TRBJ1-5; tentative D call: TRBD1 (5 bases). The CDR3 loop spans 15 amino acids. CDR1 LGHNA and CDR2 YNFKEQ come from the germline V gene. V gave up 0 bases and J gave up 1 base, with 7 bases separating them. The CDR3 nucleotides are TGTGCCAGCAGCCAAGATGGGGGGAGCAATCAGCCCCAGCATTTT. Amino acid sequence: CASSQDGGSNQPQHF.

The chain employs TRBV5-1 and TRBJ2-1, with D tentatively TRBD2 (5 bases). Germline CDR1 and CDR2: SGHRS and YFSETQ. V was pared by 4 bases and J by 0 bases, with 17 bases between. The CDR3 is made up of 17 amino acids. The CDR3 spells CASSPDLGGFSYNEQFF. CDR3 DNA: TGCGCCAGCAGCCCTGATTTAGGAGGTTTCTCCTACAATGAGCAGTTCTTC. The variable domain in full, completed from reference TRBV5-1 and TRBJ2-1, reads KAGVTQTPRYLIKTRGQQVTLSCSPISGHRSVSWYQQTPGQGLQFLFEYFSETQRNKGNFPGRFSGRQFSNSRSEMNVSTLELGDSALYLCASSPDLGGFSYNEQFFGPGTRLTVL.

The V call is TRBV30, the J call TRBJ1-1; TRBD1 matches 7 bases. The J segment lost 1 base and the V segment lost 4 bases, leaving 12 bases of the junction unmatched. The CDR3 spans 16 residues. Germline V gene sequence: CDR1 GTSNPN, CDR2 SVGIG (reference sequence). The CDR3: CAWNSLSRGGNTEAFF. The CDR3 coding sequence is TGTGCCTGGAATAGCCTCTCCAGGGGGGGGAACACTGAAGCTTTCTTT.

V is TRBV7-9 and J is TRBJ2-3, with D possibly matching TRBD2 (6 bases). V lost 3 bases to trimming and J lost 6 bases, with 13 bases between them. Germline V gene sequence: CDR1 SEHNR, CDR2 FQNEAQ (reference sequence). The CDR3 totals 14 residues. The CDR3 nucleotides read TGTGCCAGCAGCTTTTCCCACCGGGGGGATACGCAGTATTTT. Protein sequence: CASSFSHRGDTQYF.

The genes are TRBV6-6 and TRBJ2-5; 11 bases match TRBD1. The CDR3 has 15 residues. In germline, CDR1 is MNHNY, CDR2 SVGAGI (reference sequence). Trimming at V came to 0 bases and at J to 5 bases, leaving 2 bases not matched to a gene. The CDR3 region has the DNA TGTGCCAGCAGTTACTCCGGGGACAGGGGGGAGACCCAGTACTTC. Translating it yields CASSYSGDRGETQYF.

The chain is built from TRBV29-1 and TRBJ1-1; D ambiguous. With 4 bases removed from V and 10 bases from J, the gap between germline ends came to 16 bases. Per germline, CDR1 SQVTM and CDR2 ANQGSEA. CDR3 length: 12 residues. The chain's CDR3 is CSVVDPGLVAFF. The CDR3 coding sequence is TGCAGCGTTGTGGACCCGGGTTTGGTAGCTTTCTTT.

The genes are TRBV6-5 and TRBJ2-1; D remains unclear. The CDR3 totals 13 residues. Germline V gives CDR1 MNHEY, CDR2 SVGAGI. V gave up 2 bases and J gave up 5 bases, with 7 bases separating them. The CDR3 DNA follows: TGTGCCAGCAGTTACGGGCGTAACAATGAGCAGTTCTTC. Translating gives CASSYGRNNEQFF.

In DNA, the CDR3 is TGTGCCAGCAGCTTAATAGCGGGAGCTGGGGAGACCCAGTACTTC. Translating gives CASSLIAGAGETQYF. The V and J genes are TRBV9 and TRBJ2-5, with TRBD2 matching over 9 bases. The CDR3 loop spans 15 amino acids. CDR1 and CDR2 from the germline V gene are SGDLS and YYNGEE. Germline trimming cut 4 bases from V and 5 bases from J; bases unmatched to any gene: 9.

This clone was counted a single time. The chain joins TRBV16 to TRBJ1-1, with a weak D call TRBD1 (5 bases). Germline assignment: CDR1 KGHSY and CDR2 FQNENV. V lost 2 bases and J lost 0, with 7 bases in between. This CDR3 has 14 amino acids. CDR3 sequence: CASSQTGLNTEAFF. For the CDR3, the DNA is TGTGCCAGCAGCCAAACGGGGCTGAACACTGAAGCTTTCTTT.

The chain joins TRBV5-6 to TRBJ2-7; D possibly corresponds to TRBD1 (6 bases). Deletions cut 0 bases from V and 9 bases from J, with 28 bases between. The germline gives CDR1 SGHDT, CDR2 YYEEEE. The CDR3 length is 18 residues. DNA of the CDR3: TGTGCCAGCAGCTTGGCCTCGACAGGCTACCAGCCCAAAGGGGGGCAGTACTTC. It encodes CASSLASTGYQPKGGQYF.

This chain uses TRBV28 with TRBJ2-1, with TRBD2 identical over 16 bases. Germline trimming cut 3 bases from V and 9 bases from J; bases unmatched to any gene: 8. CDR3 length: 17 residues. Germline V gene sequence: CDR1 MDHEN, CDR2 SYDVKM. In DNA, the CDR3 is TGTGCCAGCAGTTTGAGATCCGGGACTAGCGGGAGGGCTGAGCAGTTCTTC. Encoded protein: CASSLRSGTSGRAEQFF.

The chain links TRBV11-1 to TRBJ2-1, with 8 bases lining up with TRBD2. This CDR3 is 15 amino acids long. CDR1 and CDR2 from the germline V gene are SGHAT and FQDESV (reference sequence). V was pared by 4 bases and J by 9 bases, with 11 bases of the junction left unmatched. This chain's CDR3 is CASSYLSGGVGEQFF. Written as DNA, the CDR3 is TGTGCCAGCAGCTACCTGTCGGGAGGGGTCGGTGAGCAGTTCTTC.

This sequence joins TRBV5-4 and TRBJ2-2, with D possibly TRBD2 on 6 matching bases. Germline V gene lookup returns CDR1 SGHNT and CDR2 YYREEE (reference sequence). The V and J ends lost 4 bases and 7 bases respectively, with 11 bases between them. The CDR3 sequence is 13 residues long. The CDR3 protein is CASSRWRVGELFF. CDR3 sequence (DNA): TGTGCCAGCAGCCGGTGGAGGGTCGGGGAGCTGTTTTTT.

This rearrangement joins TRBV2 to TRBJ2-3, with 7 positions matching TRBD2. Germline CDR1 is SNHLY and CDR2 is FYNNEI. This CDR3 region has 14 residues. The ends lost 4 bases at V and 2 bases at J; junction bases unmatched: 3. CDR3 in DNA: TGTGCCAGCAGTGGCCTAGCGGTCACAGATACGCAGTATTTT. Translation: CASSGLAVTDTQYF.

The chain employs TRBV5-1 and TRBJ1-3; D call uncertain. V was pared by 2 bases and J by 4 bases, with 7 bases between. The CDR3 has 13 residues. Germline V lookup: CDR1 SGHRS, CDR2 YFSETQ. The CDR3: CASSLTRGNTIYF. In nucleotides, the CDR3 is TGCGCCAGCAGCTTAACACGGGGAAACACCATATATTTT.

The V call is TRBV4-2, the J call TRBJ2-1; D is unclear. V dropped 4 bases and J dropped 5 bases, with 12 bases sitting between them. The CDR3 length is 14 residues. Germline CDR1 and CDR2: LGHNA and YNFKEQ. The CDR3 is CASSPTPAHNEQFF. The CDR3 coding sequence is TGTGCCAGCAGCCCCACCCCGGCCCACAATGAGCAGTTCTTC.

The rearrangement links TRBV6-5 to TRBJ1-2; TRBD1 might be the D (6 bases). CDR3 length: 15 residues. Germline CDR1 and CDR2: MNHEY and SVGAGI. Trimming cost V 6 bases and J 0 bases, with 14 bases left between them. CDR3 in DNA: TGTGCCAGCAGCTGGGCCCGGGGGCCTAACTATGGCTACACCTTC. Translating gives CASSWARGPNYGYTF.

V and J are TRBV18 and TRBJ2-5; D uncertain. Germline CDR1 is KGHSH and CDR2 is LQKENI. The CDR3 covers 14 residues. Trimming removed 2 bases at V and 5 bases at J, with 12 bases between. The CDR3 reads CASSPVVVSETQYF. The CDR3 coding sequence is TGTGCCAGCTCACCAGTTGTGGTATCGGAGACCCAGTACTTC.

The chain links TRBV11-2 to TRBJ1-2; a possible D gene is TRBD1 (6 bases). The V end lost 4 bases, the J end lost 6 bases, and 15 bases lay between the germline ends. Germline V gene data show CDR1 as SGHAT and CDR2 as FQNNGV. The CDR3 spans 14 residues. The DNA for the CDR3 is TGTGCCAGCAGCTCCCCGGACAGCATTGATGGCTACACCTTC. This sequence encodes CASSSPDSIDGYTF.